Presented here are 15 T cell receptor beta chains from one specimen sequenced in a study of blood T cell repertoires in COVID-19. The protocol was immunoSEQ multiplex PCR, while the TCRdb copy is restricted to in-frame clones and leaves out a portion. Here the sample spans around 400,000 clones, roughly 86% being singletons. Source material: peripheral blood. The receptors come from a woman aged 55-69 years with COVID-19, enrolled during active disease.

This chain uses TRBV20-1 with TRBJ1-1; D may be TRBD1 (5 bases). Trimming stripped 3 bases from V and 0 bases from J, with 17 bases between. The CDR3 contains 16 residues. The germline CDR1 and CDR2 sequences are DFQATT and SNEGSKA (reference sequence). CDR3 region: CSASIATGRMNTEAFF. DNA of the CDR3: TGCAGTGCTAGTATAGCCACAGGCAGAATGAACACTGAAGCTTTCTTT.

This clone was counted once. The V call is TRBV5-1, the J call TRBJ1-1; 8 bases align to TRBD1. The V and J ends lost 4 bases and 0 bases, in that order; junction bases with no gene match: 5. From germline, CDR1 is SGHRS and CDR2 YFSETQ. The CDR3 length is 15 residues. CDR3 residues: CASSGRTGLNTEAFF. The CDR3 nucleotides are TGCGCCAGCAGCGGAAGGACAGGGTTGAACACTGAAGCTTTCTTT.

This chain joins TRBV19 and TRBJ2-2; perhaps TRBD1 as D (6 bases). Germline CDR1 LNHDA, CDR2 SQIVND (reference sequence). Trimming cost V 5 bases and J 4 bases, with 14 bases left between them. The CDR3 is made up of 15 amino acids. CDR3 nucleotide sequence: TGTGCCAGTAGTCACCCCAGGGGCAGCACCGGGGAGCTGTTTTTT. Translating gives CASSHPRGSTGELFF.

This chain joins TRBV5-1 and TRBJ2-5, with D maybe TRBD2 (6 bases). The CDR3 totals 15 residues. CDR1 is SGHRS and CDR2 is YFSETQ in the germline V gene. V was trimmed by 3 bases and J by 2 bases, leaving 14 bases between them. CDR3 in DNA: TGCGCCAGCAGCTCGGGGGTGCCACCTCAAGAGACCCAGTACTTC. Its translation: CASSSGVPPQETQYF.

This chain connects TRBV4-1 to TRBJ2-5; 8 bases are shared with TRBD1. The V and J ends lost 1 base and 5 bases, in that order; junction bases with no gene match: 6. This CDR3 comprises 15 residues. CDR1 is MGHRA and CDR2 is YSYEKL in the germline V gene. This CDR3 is CASSQGDRDRETQYF. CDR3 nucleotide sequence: TGCGCCAGCAGCCAAGGAGACAGGGACAGGGAGACCCAGTACTTC.

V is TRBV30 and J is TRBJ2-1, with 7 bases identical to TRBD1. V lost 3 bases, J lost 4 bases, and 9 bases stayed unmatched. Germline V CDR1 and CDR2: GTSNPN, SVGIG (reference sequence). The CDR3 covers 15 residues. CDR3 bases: TGTGCCTGGAGCGACCTAGACAGGGTATACAATGAGCAGTTCTTC. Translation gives CAWSDLDRVYNEQFF.

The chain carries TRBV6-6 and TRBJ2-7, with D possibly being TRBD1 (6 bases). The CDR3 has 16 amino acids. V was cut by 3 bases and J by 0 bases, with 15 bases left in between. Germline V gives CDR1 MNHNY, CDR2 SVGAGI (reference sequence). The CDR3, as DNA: TGTGCCAGCAGTTATGACCGGACAGTCTCCTCCTACGAGCAGTACTTC. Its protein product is CASSYDRTVSSYEQYF.

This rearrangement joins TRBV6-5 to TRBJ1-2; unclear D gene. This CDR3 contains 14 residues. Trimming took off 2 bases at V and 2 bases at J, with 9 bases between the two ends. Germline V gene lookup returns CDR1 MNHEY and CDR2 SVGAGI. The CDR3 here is CASSYVGPNYGYTF. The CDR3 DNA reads TGTGCCAGCAGTTACGTGGGCCCGAACTATGGCTACACCTTC.

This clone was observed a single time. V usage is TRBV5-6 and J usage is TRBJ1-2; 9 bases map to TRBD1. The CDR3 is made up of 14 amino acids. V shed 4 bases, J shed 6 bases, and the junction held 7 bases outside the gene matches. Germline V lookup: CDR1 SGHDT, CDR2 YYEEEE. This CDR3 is CASSSGTGWDGYTF. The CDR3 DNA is TGTGCCAGCAGCAGTGGGACAGGGTGGGATGGCTACACCTTC.

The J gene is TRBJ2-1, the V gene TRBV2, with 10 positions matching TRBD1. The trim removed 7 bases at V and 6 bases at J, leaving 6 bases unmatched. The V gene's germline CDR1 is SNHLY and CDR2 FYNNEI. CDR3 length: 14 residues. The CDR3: CASTWDRGVNEQFF. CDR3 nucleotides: TGTGCCAGCACCTGGGACAGGGGCGTCAATGAGCAGTTCTTC.

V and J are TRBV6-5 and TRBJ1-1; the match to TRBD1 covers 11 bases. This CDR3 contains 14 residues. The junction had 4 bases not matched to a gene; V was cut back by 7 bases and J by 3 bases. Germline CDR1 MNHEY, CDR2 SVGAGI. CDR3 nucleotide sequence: TGTGCCAGCAAACAGGACAGGGGGCACACTGAAGCTTTCTTT. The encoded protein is CASKQDRGHTEAFF.

The CDR3 is CASSLGGAVYEQYF. CDR3 sequence (DNA): TGCGCCAGCAGCTTGGGCGGGGCCGTTTACGAGCAGTACTTC. This chain links TRBV5-1 with TRBJ2-7, with D tentatively TRBD2 (6 bases). Per the germline V gene, CDR1 is SGHRS and CDR2 is YFSETQ. Trimming removed 0 bases at V and 4 bases at J, with 11 bases between. The CDR3 is made up of 14 amino acids. The whole variable domain, remainder taken from reference TRBV5-1 and TRBJ2-7, is KAGVTQTPRYLIKTRGQQVTLSCSPISGHRSVSWYQQTPGQGLQFLFEYFSETQRNKGNFPGRFSGRQFSNSRSEMNVSTLELGDSALYLCASSLGGAVYEQYFGPGTRLTVT.

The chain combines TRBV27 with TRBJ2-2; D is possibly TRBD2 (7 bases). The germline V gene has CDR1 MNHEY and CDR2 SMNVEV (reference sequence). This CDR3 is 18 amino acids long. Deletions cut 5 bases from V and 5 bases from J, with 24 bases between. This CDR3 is CASSPRWGGAIRTGELFF. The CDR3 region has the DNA TGTGCCAGCAGTCCACGCTGGGGGGGGGCAATTCGAACCGGGGAGCTGTTTTTT.

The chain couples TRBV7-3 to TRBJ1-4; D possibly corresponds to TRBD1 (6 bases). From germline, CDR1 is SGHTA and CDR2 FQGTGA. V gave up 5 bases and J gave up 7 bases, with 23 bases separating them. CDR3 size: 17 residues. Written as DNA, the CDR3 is TGTGCCAGCAGCCCACAACCCAGGGGCACGGGTAGTGAAAAACTGTTTTTT. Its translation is CASSPQPRGTGSEKLFF.

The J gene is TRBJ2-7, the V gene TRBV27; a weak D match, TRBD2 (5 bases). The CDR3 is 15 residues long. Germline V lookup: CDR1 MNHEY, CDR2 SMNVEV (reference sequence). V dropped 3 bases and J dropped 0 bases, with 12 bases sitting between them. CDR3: CASSFEGVSSYEQYF. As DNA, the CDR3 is TGTGCCAGCAGTTTTGAGGGTGTGAGCTCCTACGAGCAGTACTTC.